A selection of T cell receptor beta chains follows, all from one sample in a study of T cells in Graves' hyperthyroidism and ophthalmopathy. A single record per CDR3 protein comes from TCRdb applying MiXCR to the multiplex PCR reads. The sample consists of about 640,000 distinct CDR3 sequences, 20% of them appearing once. Input material: blood. Receptors were obtained from a man aged 30 to 45 with Graves' ophthalmopathy. The CDR3 runs from the conserved cysteine through the conserved F or W. D genes are given only for firm matches. The size entry is marked missing in some rows and otherwise reads once, few, many or a size class.

v_call: TRBV2; j_call: TRBJ1-5; d_call: TRBD1; clone_size: few; cdr3_nt: TGTGCCAGCAGTCCGGACAGGGGGAAAAATCAGCCCCAGCATTTT; cdr3_aa: CASSPDRGKNQPQHF
v_call: TRBV30; j_call: TRBJ2-1; d_call: TRBD2; clone_size: -; cdr3_nt: TGTGCCTGGAGTGTCGGCCTAGCGGACTACAATGAGCAGTTCTTC; cdr3_aa: CAWSVGLADYNEQFF
v_call: TRBV28; j_call: TRBJ2-1; d_call: TRBD2; clone_size: -; cdr3_nt: TGTGCCAGCAGCTGCCTAGCGGGAGGGCCCGCCTACAATGAGCAGTTCTTC; cdr3_aa: CASSCLAGGPAYNEQFF
v_call: TRBV28; j_call: TRBJ2-7; d_call: -; clone_size: many; cdr3_nt: TGTGCCAGCAGCCCCGTGGGACACCAGACCTACGAGCAGTACTTC; cdr3_aa: CASSPVGHQTYEQYF
v_call: TRBV6-5; j_call: TRBJ2-6; d_call: -; clone_size: -; cdr3_nt: TGTGCCAGCAGTTACTTGGGGGCTGGGGCCAACGTCCTGACTTTC; cdr3_aa: CASSYLGAGANVLTF
v_call: TRBV25-1; j_call: TRBJ2-7; d_call: -; clone_size: -; cdr3_nt: TGTGCCAGCAGTGAGGGCAGGTTTAAGCAGTACTTC; cdr3_aa: CASSEGRFKQYF
v_call: TRBV24-1; j_call: TRBJ2-1; d_call: -; clone_size: -; cdr3_nt: TGTGCCACCAGTGATCTTGACCATACAGGGAAAGGAGCCAATGAGCAGTTCTTC; cdr3_aa: CATSDLDHTGKGANEQFF
v_call: TRBV4-1; j_call: TRBJ1-6; d_call: -; clone_size: -; cdr3_nt: TGCGCCAGCAGCCAGGGCTGGGATAATTCACCCCTCCACTTT; cdr3_aa: CASSQGWDNSPLHF
v_call: TRBV5-1; j_call: TRBJ2-7; d_call: TRBD1; clone_size: -; cdr3_nt: TGCGCCAGCAGCGATAAAGACAGGGGCAGTTCCTACGAGCAGTACTTC; cdr3_aa: CASSDKDRGSSYEQYF
v_call: TRBV24-1; j_call: TRBJ2-1; d_call: TRBD1; clone_size: -; cdr3_nt: TGTGCCACCAGAGGACAGGGGAACTACAATGAGCAGTTCTTC; cdr3_aa: CATRGQGNYNEQFF
v_call: TRBV5-1; j_call: TRBJ2-7; d_call: TRBD2; clone_size: many; cdr3_nt: TGCGCCAGCAGCGTAACCGGGACTAACGCCTACGAGCAGTACTTC; cdr3_aa: CASSVTGTNAYEQYF
v_call: TRBV13; j_call: TRBJ2-1; d_call: -; clone_size: -; cdr3_nt: TGTGCCAGCAGCTTAGGCCACGCGGGACTCGGGTACAATGAGCAGTTCTTC; cdr3_aa: CASSLGHAGLGYNEQFF
v_call: TRBV28; j_call: TRBJ2-1; d_call: TRBD2; clone_size: many; cdr3_nt: TGTGCCACCGATGATCCGGGAGGCTCCTACAATGAGCAGTTCTTC; cdr3_aa: CATDDPGGSYNEQFF